The 4 T cell receptor beta chains below come from one sample, sequenced in a study of a mutant IDH1 vaccine in newly diagnosed glioma. Time point here: week 11, during vaccination. In the vaccine, a single dose held 300 ug of the mutant IDH1 20-mer peptide, along with topical imiquimod. These TCRs are of unknown antigen specificity. The method was immunoSEQ multiplex PCR; TCRdb's version includes in-frame clones alone and lacks a portion of them. The sample shows tens of thousands of clones, 65% to 85% of them seen only once. The sequencing here drew on PBMCs, taken from a glioma patient whose treatment included an IDH1 peptide vaccine. These receptors were taken from a woman between 50 and 59 years old with glioma.

The J gene is TRBJ1-5, the V gene TRBV18, with 8 bases aligning to TRBD1. Germline CDR1 reads KGHSH; CDR2 reads LQKENI. The trim removed 4 bases at V and 7 bases at J, leaving 9 bases unmatched. This CDR3 region has 15 residues. CDR3 protein: CASSLDRGGNQPQHF. The CDR3, as DNA: TGTGCCAGCTCACTCGACAGGGGAGGAAACCAGCCCCAGCATTTT.

The CDR3 spells CASSSRTPLSHLYF. The CDR3 coding sequence is TGTGCCAGCAGCTCCAGGACCCCCTTATCCCACCTATATTTT. The chain recombines TRBV7-9 with TRBJ1-3; D remains ambiguous. Germline V gene data show CDR1 as SEHNR and CDR2 as FQNEAQ (reference sequence). This CDR3 has 14 amino acids. The V end was cut by 4 bases, the J end by 14 bases, with 21 bases between.

This rearrangement joins TRBV5-1 to TRBJ1-1; maybe TRBD1 (6 bases). This CDR3 is built from 16 residues. Germline assignment: CDR1 SGHRS and CDR2 YFSETQ. Trimming removed 3 bases from V and 1 base from J, with 16 bases in between. CDR3 sequence: CASSYGGARGNTEAFF. The CDR3 nucleotides read TGCGCCAGCAGCTACGGGGGGGCGCGAGGGAACACTGAAGCTTTCTTT.

The chain has TRBV19 and TRBJ2-5; the match to TRBD1 covers 8 bases. With 4 bases clipped from V and 2 bases from J, the junction kept 9 bases outside the gene matches. The CDR3 has 16 residues. In germline, CDR1 is LNHDA, CDR2 SQIVND (reference sequence). This CDR3 reads CASSTARDRPQETQYF. The CDR3, as DNA: TGTGCCAGTAGTACAGCCCGGGACAGGCCTCAAGAGACCCAGTACTTC.